Following are 19 T cell receptor beta chains from one sample sequenced in a study of T-cell memory formation after mild COVID-19. From the 5' RACE reads, TCRdb called clonotypes with MiXCR, one entry per CDR3 protein. The table shows 200,000 to 300,000 distinct CDR3 sequences, with roughly 17% occurring only once. Sequenced material: PBMCs or a T cell subset sorted from them (not recorded which). These receptors were collected from a young man who had mild COVID-19 (a few samples of this study predate the infection). Cell type and time point are not known.

This clonotype was seen only a few times. The chain combines TRBV12-3 or TRBV12-4 with TRBJ1-1; 8 bases agree with TRBD1. CDR3 length equals 18 residues. Trimming at V came to 4 bases and at J to 6 bases, leaving 19 bases not matched to a gene. The CDR3 DNA follows: TGTGCCAGCAGTTCGCGGGCCAGGGGGCTAGGGCTTTTCCCTGAAGCTTTCTTT. It specifies CASSSRARGLGLFPEAFF.

This chain uses TRBV4-1 with TRBJ1-1; D gene uncertain. CDR1 and CDR2 from the germline V gene are MGHRA and YSYEKL. This CDR3 has 14 amino acids. The V end was cut by 6 bases, the J end by 6 bases, with 17 bases between. CDR3 sequence: CASRSIGNPSEAFF. For the CDR3, the DNA is TGCGCCAGCAGATCTATAGGAAATCCCTCTGAAGCTTTCTTT.

The chain links TRBV5-8 to TRBJ2-7, with D perhaps given as TRBD1 or TRBD2 (5 bases each). This CDR3 spans 13 amino acids. Germline loops: CDR1 SGHTS, CDR2 YDEGEE. V lost 0 bases, J lost 9 bases, and 13 bases lay in between. The CDR3 loop is CASSLAFRDAQYV. The CDR3 nucleotides are TGTGCCAGCAGCTTGGCCTTCAGGGACGCGCAGTACGTC.

V usage is TRBV7-2 and J usage is TRBJ1-1; D uncertain. Germline lookup yields CDR1 SGHTA and CDR2 FQGNSA. The ends were cut back, 0 bases at V and 0 bases at J, with 5 bases in the middle. This CDR3 has 14 amino acids. CDR3 DNA sequence: TGTGCCAGCAGCTTAGCCAGGTTGAACACTGAAGCTTTCTTT. Translated: CASSLARLNTEAFF. Together with reference TRBV7-2 and TRBJ1-1, the CDR3 gives the full variable domain: GAGVSQSPSNKVTEKGKDVELRCDPISGHTALYWYRQSLGQGLEFLIYFQGNSAPDKSGLPSDRFSAERTGGSVSTLTIQRTQQEDSAVYLCASSLARLNTEAFFGQGTRLTVV.

The chain carries TRBV7-6 and TRBJ2-5; D unclear. Germline values: CDR1 SGHVS, CDR2 FNYEAQ. With 5 bases removed from V and 0 bases from J, the gap between germline ends came to 4 bases. The CDR3 totals 12 residues. Here the CDR3 reads CASSGHQETQYF. The CDR3, as DNA: TGTGCCAGCAGCGGGCACCAAGAGACCCAGTACTTC.

The rearrangement uses TRBV5-1 and TRBJ2-1; 9 bases fit TRBD2. In germline, CDR1 is SGHRS, CDR2 YFSETQ. V dropped 6 bases and J dropped 4; count of bases not matched to a gene: 5. This CDR3 has 14 amino acids. DNA of the CDR3: TGCGCCAGCACTAGCGGGGAGGGGTACAATGAGCAGTTCTTC. Amino acid sequence: CASTSGEGYNEQFF.

This chain's CDR3 is CALSPLAYNEQFF. For the CDR3, the DNA is TGTGCCCTCAGCCCCCTGGCCTACAATGAGCAGTTCTTC. This sequence joins TRBV2 and TRBJ2-1; D not certain. CDR3 length equals 13 residues. Trimming removed 11 bases at V and 2 bases at J, with 13 bases between. Germline V gene data show CDR1 as SNHLY and CDR2 as FYNNEI. Drawing the rest from reference TRBV2 and TRBJ2-1, the complete variable domain is EPEVTQTPSHQVTQMGQEVILRCVPISNHLYFYWYRQILGQKVEFLVSFYNNEISEKSEIFDDQFSVERPDGSNFTLKIRSTKLEDSAMYFCALSPLAYNEQFFGPGTRLTVL.

The chain links TRBV29-1 to TRBJ1-6; tentative D call: TRBD1 (6 bases). Germline V gives CDR1 SQVTM, CDR2 ANQGSEA. The CDR3 totals 14 residues. The V end lost 6 bases, the J end lost 7 bases, and 16 bases lay between the germline ends. The CDR3 bases are TGCAGCGTCTCGCAGGGGATAGGCAATTCACCCCTCCACTTT. It is translated as CSVSQGIGNSPLHF.

There are a few counts of this clonotype. The V and J genes are TRBV4-2 and TRBJ1-3; 7 bases map to TRBD1. Germline CDR1 LGHNA, CDR2 YNFKEQ. V shed 0 bases and J 6 bases; nucleotides not matched to a gene: 5. The length of the CDR3 is 15 residues. The CDR3 region has the DNA TGTGCCAGCAGCCAAGAAGGGACAGACGAAAACACCATATATTTT. This encodes CASSQEGTDENTIYF.

This clonotype was picked up a small number of times. V usage is TRBV7-2 and J usage is TRBJ1-1, with no clear D. The CDR3 totals 15 residues. The V end lost 8 bases, the J end lost 1 base, and 17 bases lay between the germline ends. Germline CDR1 is SGHTA and CDR2 is FQGNSA. The DNA for the CDR3 is TGTGCCAGCTTACCCTGGGTTAGGCCGAACACTGAAGCTTTCTTT. Amino acid sequence: CASLPWVRPNTEAFF.

The chain uses TRBV20-1 and TRBJ2-1; 9 bases line up with TRBD2. Germline V gene lookup returns CDR1 DFQATT and CDR2 SNEGSKA (reference sequence). This CDR3 has 15 residues. With V trimmed by 0 bases and J by 7 bases, 7 bases remained unmatched. CDR3 nucleotides: TGCAGTGCTAGAGATCCTTGGCGGGGGGGGAATGAGCAGTTCTTC. This sequence encodes CSARDPWRGGNEQFF.

This clonotype has just a few counts. This chain connects TRBV5-1 to TRBJ2-1; perhaps TRBD1 as D (5 bases). V was clipped by 4 bases and J by 0 bases, with 11 bases between them. The CDR3 contains 15 residues. Per germline, CDR1 SGHRS and CDR2 YFSETQ. CDR3 nucleotides: TGCGCCAGCAGCCCACGGACAAGCTCCTACAATGAGCAGTTCTTC. Its protein is CASSPRTSSYNEQFF.

The sample holds a few counts of this clonotype. This chain joins TRBV12-3 or TRBV12-4 and TRBJ2-1, with TRBD1 matching 8 bases. V shed 7 bases and J 7 bases; nucleotides not matched to a gene: 9. This CDR3 contains 14 residues. CDR3 DNA: TGTGCCAGCACCAGGGACAGGCCTTGGAATGAGCAGTTCTTC. Its protein product is CASTRDRPWNEQFF.

This clonotype has more than one count but fewer than ten. The chain links TRBV6-1 to TRBJ2-3, with D maybe TRBD1 (6 bases). The CDR3 has 14 amino acids. The V gene's germline CDR1 is MNHNS and CDR2 SASEGT. V was shortened by 3 bases and J by 0 bases, with 7 bases between the two germline ends. For the CDR3, the DNA is TGTGCCAGCAGTGAGGGACACAGCACAGATACGCAGTATTTT. It yields the protein CASSEGHSTDTQYF.

The sample holds a few counts of this clonotype. DNA of the CDR3: TGTGCCAGCAGCCGTACTAGCGGGGTTGGAGATACGCAGTATTTT. Translated: CASSRTSGVGDTQYF. The chain carries TRBV5-4 and TRBJ2-3; 10 bases match TRBD2. Losses at the gene ends were 4 bases for V and 5 bases for J; bases not matched to a gene: 7. Germline CDR1 SGHNT, CDR2 YYREEE (reference sequence). This CDR3 is 15 amino acids long.

Only a few counts were recorded for this clonotype. The chain uses TRBV5-1 and TRBJ1-4, with unresolved D. This CDR3 region has 17 residues. Germline-derived CDR1 and CDR2 are SGHRS and YFSETQ. Trimming removed 7 bases at V and 11 bases at J, with 30 bases between. In DNA, the CDR3 is TGCGCCAGCGGGTTCGGCAACGACAATACGATAACTCGGAAACTGTTTTTT. It specifies CASGFGNDNTITRKLFF.

This clonotype was found a few times. The gene calls are TRBV5-1 and TRBJ2-2; TRBD1 might be the D (6 bases). Trimming removed 6 bases at V and 6 bases at J, with 18 bases between. This CDR3 comprises 15 residues. Germline CDR1 reads SGHRS; CDR2 reads YFSETQ. The CDR3 coding sequence is TGCGCCAGCACCTATGGAGAGGGGGTGTCCGGGGAGCTGTTTTTT. It codes for CASTYGEGVSGELFF.

This clonotype came up a few times. V is TRBV9 and J is TRBJ2-5, with D hard to call. Germline CDR1 SGDLS, CDR2 YYNGEE. This CDR3 region has 11 residues. The DNA for the CDR3 is TGTTGGCCGTCAGAGGAAGAGACCCAGTACTTC. This sequence encodes CWPSEEETQYF.

The chain carries TRBV18 and TRBJ1-6; D might be TRBD1 (6 bases). Germline values: CDR1 KGHSH, CDR2 LQKENI. The CDR3 is 15 residues long. V lost 1 base and J 5 bases, leaving 9 bases between the germline ends. CDR3: CASSPRDTDNSPLHF. CDR3 DNA sequence: TGTGCCAGCTCACCACGGGACACGGATAATTCACCCCTCCACTTT.